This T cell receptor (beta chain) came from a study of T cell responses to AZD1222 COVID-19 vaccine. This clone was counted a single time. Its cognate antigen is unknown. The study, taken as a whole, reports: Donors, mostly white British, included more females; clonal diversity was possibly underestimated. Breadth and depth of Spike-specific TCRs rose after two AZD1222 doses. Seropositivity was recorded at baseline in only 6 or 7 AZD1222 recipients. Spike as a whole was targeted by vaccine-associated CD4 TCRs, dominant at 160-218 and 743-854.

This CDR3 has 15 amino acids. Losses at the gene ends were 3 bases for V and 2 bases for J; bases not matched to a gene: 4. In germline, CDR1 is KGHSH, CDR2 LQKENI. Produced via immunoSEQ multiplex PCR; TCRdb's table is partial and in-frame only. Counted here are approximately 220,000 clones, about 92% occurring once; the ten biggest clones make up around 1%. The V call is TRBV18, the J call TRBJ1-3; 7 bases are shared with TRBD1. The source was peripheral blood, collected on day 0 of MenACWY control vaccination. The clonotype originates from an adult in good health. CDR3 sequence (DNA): TGTGCCAGCTCACCCCCCGACAGGGCTGGAAACACCATATATTTT. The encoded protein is CASSPPDRAGNTIYF.